This T cell receptor beta chain was documented in a study of blood T cells in healthy people across ages. Study findings and constraints: In these data, TCR beta diversity tracked strongly with naive T cell percentage. Diversity was higher, and naive CD4+ cells more numerous, in long-lived donors than in aged donors.

PCR was performed a second time for about 6 to 11 cycles using a sample-barcoded 5' primer and a J-beta primer mix. One entry per CDR3 protein results from TCRdb running MiXCR on the 5' RACE reads. The sample includes almost 800,000 distinct CDR3 sequences, 58% of them seen just once. This clonotype has a handful of counts. Its target is not known. The authors isolated at least 7 million PBMCs per sample. The CDR3 covers 12 residues. V shed 7 bases and J shed 1 base, with 10 bases lying between them. The germline CDR1 and CDR2 sequences are SQVTM and ANQGSEA. This sequence originates from a man younger than 45 in good health. V gene TRBV29-1 combines with J gene TRBJ1-2, with D possibly TRBD1 on 5 matching bases. Sequenced sample: blood. This chain's CDR3 is CSARDGNYGYTF. In DNA form, the CDR3 reads TGCAGCGCAAGGGACGGTAACTATGGCTACACCTTC.